This T cell receptor (beta chain) was sequenced in a study of blood T cell repertoires in COVID-19. The table came from immunoSEQ multiplex PCR; TCRdb's copy has only in-frame clones and leaves some out. This table has roughly 280,000 clones, around nine tenths appearing once. V was pared by 2 bases and J by 2 bases, with 13 bases between. CDR1 is SGHNT, CDR2 YENEEA, per germline. CDR3 size: 15 residues. This clonotype originated in a man aged 50 to 60 with acute or convalescent COVID-19. The gene calls are TRBV11-3 and TRBJ2-7; D perhaps matches TRBD2 (5 bases). Material for sequencing was peripheral blood. The CDR3 DNA reads as TGTGCCAGCAGCTTAAGCCCCACGGGGACCTACGAGCAGTACTTC. Amino acids: CASSLSPTGTYEQYF.